These T cell receptor beta chains were read from a single sample in a study of regulatory and conventional T cells in RAG deficiency. Profiling relied on immunoSEQ multiplex PCR, and the TCRdb table lists in-frame clones only, not all of them. The repertoire consists of more than 35,000 clones, with just under 90% occurring once and the leading ten covering 0.5% to 0.55%. In addition, the sample was reused for a study of regulatory T cells.

Sequences were obtained from CD4+ effector T cells sorted from blood. The source is a human donor in good health. CDR3s include the opening cysteine and the closing phenylalanine or tryptophan. The order of the fields is V gene, J gene, CDR3 protein.

v_call: TRBV27
j_call: TRBJ2-1
cdr3_aa: CASKSGRGRYNEQFF

v_call: TRBV5-8
j_call: TRBJ2-3
cdr3_aa: CASSRGGRVGTDTQYF

v_call: TRBV7-9
j_call: TRBJ1-4
cdr3_aa: CASSSGTGLEKLFF

v_call: TRBV19
j_call: TRBJ2-7
cdr3_aa: CASSIRASRDEQYF

v_call: TRBV28
j_call: TRBJ1-5
cdr3_aa: CASSSTRPQHF

v_call: TRBV28
j_call: TRBJ1-1
cdr3_aa: CASSLRQPRNTEAFF

v_call: TRBV7-3
j_call: TRBJ2-1
cdr3_aa: CASSPTSGGTEQFF

v_call: TRBV6-5
j_call: TRBJ1-1
cdr3_aa: CASSSPGSREAFF

v_call: TRBV6-5
j_call: TRBJ1-5
cdr3_aa: CASSRAGGNQPQHF

v_call: TRBV6-1
j_call: TRBJ1-5
cdr3_aa: CASSEDRAGSGPQHF

v_call: TRBV30
j_call: TRBJ1-1
cdr3_aa: CACYQGHTEAFF

v_call: TRBV6-1
j_call: TRBJ1-2
cdr3_aa: CASSDQGGGYTF

v_call: TRBV15
j_call: TRBJ1-6
cdr3_aa: CATSKRDAGANNSPLHF

v_call: TRBV14
j_call: TRBJ2-5
cdr3_aa: CASSRWSEETQYF

v_call: TRBV18
j_call: TRBJ2-3
cdr3_aa: CASSERQGTSTDTQYF

v_call: TRBV7-9
j_call: TRBJ1-5
cdr3_aa: CASSPEGGRENQPQHF

v_call: TRBV5-4
j_call: TRBJ1-1
cdr3_aa: CASSQELNTEAFF

v_call: TRBV6-5
j_call: TRBJ1-1
cdr3_aa: CASSPMTGTIPEAFF

v_call: TRBV2
j_call: TRBJ1-2
cdr3_aa: CASSKDRGSRGYTF

v_call: TRBV5-4
j_call: TRBJ2-5
cdr3_aa: CASSLSRLALGETQYF

v_call: TRBV6-1
j_call: TRBJ1-2
cdr3_aa: CASRTGQVNYGYTF

v_call: TRBV18
j_call: TRBJ2-5
cdr3_aa: CASSPRKEETQYF

v_call: TRBV6-1
j_call: TRBJ2-7
cdr3_aa: CASLGQVGYEQYF

v_call: TRBV6-5
j_call: TRBJ1-2
cdr3_aa: CASSYSANYGYTF

v_call: TRBV2
j_call: TRBJ1-1
cdr3_aa: CASSPTDQNTEAFF

v_call: TRBV7-2
j_call: TRBJ2-7
cdr3_aa: CASSSGLAQYEQYF

v_call: TRBV30
j_call: TRBJ1-5
cdr3_aa: CAWPFILGSNQPQHF

v_call: TRBV2
j_call: TRBJ1-1
cdr3_aa: CASSEQALSNTEAFF

v_call: TRBV5-4
j_call: TRBJ2-7
cdr3_aa: CASSPPGAGTGGPYEQYF

v_call: TRBV6-1
j_call: TRBJ1-5
cdr3_aa: CASSPGQAIEPQHF

v_call: TRBV6-1
j_call: TRBJ2-1
cdr3_aa: CASSEALRGGAYNEQFF

v_call: TRBV10-3
j_call: TRBJ1-6
cdr3_aa: CAISEGTANSPLHF

v_call: TRBV14
j_call: TRBJ1-3
cdr3_aa: CASSQGGGPGNTIYF

v_call: TRBV6-6
j_call: TRBJ2-7
cdr3_aa: CASTQTGRTTGEQYF

v_call: TRBV5-1
j_call: TRBJ2-2
cdr3_aa: CASRFASGMNTGELFF

v_call: TRBV2
j_call: TRBJ2-1
cdr3_aa: CASSLAGGSYNEQFF

v_call: TRBV19
j_call: TRBJ1-5
cdr3_aa: CASKSSNQPQHF

v_call: TRBV6-1
j_call: TRBJ1-6
cdr3_aa: CASSFTGGSSPLHF

v_call: TRBV6-1
j_call: TRBJ2-7
cdr3_aa: CASSDAPRATYEQYF

v_call: TRBV5-6
j_call: TRBJ2-7
cdr3_aa: CASSTAGTGKRVGYEQYF

v_call: TRBV28
j_call: TRBJ1-5
cdr3_aa: CASRPPRDQPQHF

v_call: TRBV19
j_call: TRBJ2-7
cdr3_aa: CASSIEDRGGAEQYF

v_call: TRBV28
j_call: TRBJ2-3
cdr3_aa: CASSFSPPDTQYF

v_call: TRBV5-1
j_call: TRBJ2-2
cdr3_aa: CASSLVPAGADTGELFF

v_call: TRBV2
j_call: TRBJ1-5
cdr3_aa: CASSERQLGQPQHF

v_call: TRBV19
j_call: TRBJ2-5
cdr3_aa: CASGEAGRRGTQYF

v_call: TRBV5-8
j_call: TRBJ1-2
cdr3_aa: CASSKGVGFVKRGYTF

v_call: TRBV19
j_call: TRBJ1-3
cdr3_aa: CASSIDPRDVNTIYF